These T cell receptor beta chains were read from a single sample in a study of blood T cell repertoires in COVID-19. Some clones are missing from TCRdb's copy, which holds only in-frame ones; the method was immunoSEQ multiplex PCR. The repertoire holds tens of thousands of clones, with around 83% as singletons. The sequenced material came from peripheral blood. The receptors originated from a man aged 45 to 65 with acute or convalescent COVID-19. Both conserved end residues are part of each CDR3. The D gene is left open where the match is weak. Clone sizes are given selectively: once, few, many, or a class where the clone is expanded.

D gene	clone size	J gene	V gene	CDR3 DNA	CDR3 protein
.	few	TRBJ2-7	TRBV5-6	TGTGCCAGCAGCATGGGACTGAACTCCCACGAGCAGTACTTC	CASSMGLNSHEQYF
.	.	TRBJ1-2	TRBV3-1/TRBV3-2	TGTGCCAGCAGCCAAGCGATAACTTTGGGCCTGCACTATGGCTACACCTTC	CASSQAITLGLHYGYTF
.	.	TRBJ2-2	TRBV5-1	TGCGCCAGCAGCTTGGGCGGTCTTCTGACCCCCGGGGAGCTGTTTTTT	CASSLGGLLTPGELFF
TRBD1	.	TRBJ2-3	TRBV6-6	TGTGCCAGCAGTCCAGGGGGAGTTAAGGATACGCAGTATTTT	CASSPGGVKDTQYF
TRBD1	once	TRBJ2-2	TRBV9	TGTGCCAGCAGCTCCCGGGGACAGGAGAACACCGGGGAGCTGTTTTTT	CASSSRGQENTGELFF
TRBD1	.	TRBJ1-5	TRBV5-8	TGTGCCAGCAGCTTGGGACAGGGATCCCAGCCCCAGCATTTT	CASSLGQGSQPQHF
TRBD2	.	TRBJ2-6	TRBV5-6	TGTGCCAGCAGCTTGGGAGCGGGAGTCTCTGGGGCCAACGTCCTGACTTTC	CASSLGAGVSGANVLTF
TRBD1	.	TRBJ1-4	TRBV25-1	TGTGCCAGCAGTCCATTTCAGGGGGCAACTAATGAAAAACTGTTTTTT	CASSPFQGATNEKLFF
.	.	TRBJ1-3	TRBV19	TGTGCCAGTTCCTTGAGGTCTGGAAACACCATATATTTT	CASSLRSGNTIYF
.	.	TRBJ2-3	TRBV29-1	TGCAGCGTCGATGAGGGTGGCACAGATACGCAGTATTTT	CSVDEGGTDTQYF
TRBD2	.	TRBJ2-1	TRBV28	TGTGCCAGCTCAAGCCCCCCTACTAGCGGGAGGTTAGGGAATGAGCAGTTCTTC	CASSSPPTSGRLGNEQFF
.	.	TRBJ2-1	TRBV7-2	TGTGCCAGCAGCTTAGCCCCTGTACCCCCGACAGACGATGAGCAGTTCTTC	CASSLAPVPPTDDEQFF
TRBD1	.	TRBJ1-4	TRBV6-5	TGTGCCAGCAGCGTGACAGGGGTAGATGAAAAACTGTTTTTT	CASSVTGVDEKLFF
TRBD1	few	TRBJ1-1	TRBV5-6	TGTGCCAGCAGCCTGCCCAGACAGGGATGGACTGAAGCTTTCTTT	CASSLPRQGWTEAFF
.	.	TRBJ2-7	TRBV6-6	TGTGCCAGCAGCCACTCCGGGACAACGACCGAGCAGTACTTC	CASSHSGTTTEQYF